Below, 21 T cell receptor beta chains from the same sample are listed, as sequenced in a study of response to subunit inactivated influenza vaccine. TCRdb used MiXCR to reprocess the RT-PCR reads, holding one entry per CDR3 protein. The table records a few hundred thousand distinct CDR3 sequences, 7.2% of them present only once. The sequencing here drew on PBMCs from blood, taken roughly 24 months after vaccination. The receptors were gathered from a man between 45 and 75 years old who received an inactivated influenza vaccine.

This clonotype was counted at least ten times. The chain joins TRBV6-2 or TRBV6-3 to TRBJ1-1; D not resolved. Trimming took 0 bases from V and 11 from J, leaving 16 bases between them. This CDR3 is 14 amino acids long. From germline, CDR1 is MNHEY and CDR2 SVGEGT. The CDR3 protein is CASSYSSRASRAFF. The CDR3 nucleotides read TGTGCCAGCAGTTACTCGTCCCGGGCCTCCAGGGCTTTCTTT.

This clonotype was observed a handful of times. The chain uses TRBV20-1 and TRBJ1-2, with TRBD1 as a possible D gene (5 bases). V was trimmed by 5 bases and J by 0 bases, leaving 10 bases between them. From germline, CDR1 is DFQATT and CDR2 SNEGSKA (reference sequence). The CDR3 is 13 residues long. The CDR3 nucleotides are TGCAGTGCTTCCCTACAGGCTAACTATGGCTACACCTTC. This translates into CSASLQANYGYTF.

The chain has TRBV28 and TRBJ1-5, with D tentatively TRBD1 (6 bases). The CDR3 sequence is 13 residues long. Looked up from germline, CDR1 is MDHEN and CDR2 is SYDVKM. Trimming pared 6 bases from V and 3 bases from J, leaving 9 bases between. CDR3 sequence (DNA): TGTGCCAGCAGGTGGACAGCCAATCAGCCCCAGCATTTT. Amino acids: CASRWTANQPQHF.

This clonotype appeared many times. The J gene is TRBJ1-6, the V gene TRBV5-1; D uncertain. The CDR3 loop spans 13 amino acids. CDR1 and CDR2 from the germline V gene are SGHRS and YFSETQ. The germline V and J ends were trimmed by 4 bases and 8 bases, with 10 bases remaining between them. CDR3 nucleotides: TGCGCCAGCAGCCTCCGGGAAGATTCACCCCTCCACTTT. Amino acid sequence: CASSLREDSPLHF.

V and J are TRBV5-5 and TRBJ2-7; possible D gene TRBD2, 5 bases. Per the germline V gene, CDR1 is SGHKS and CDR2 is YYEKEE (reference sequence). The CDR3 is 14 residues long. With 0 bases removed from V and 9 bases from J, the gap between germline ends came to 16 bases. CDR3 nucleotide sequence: TGTGCCAGCAGCTTGGACCGTGCGACTACGGTGCAGTACTTC. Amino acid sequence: CASSLDRATTVQYF.

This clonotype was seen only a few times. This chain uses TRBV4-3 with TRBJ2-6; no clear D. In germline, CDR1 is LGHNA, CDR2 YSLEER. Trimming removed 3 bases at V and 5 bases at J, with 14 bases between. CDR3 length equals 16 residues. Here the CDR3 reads CASSQQWVLRANVLTF. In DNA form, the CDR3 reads TGCGCCAGCAGCCAGCAGTGGGTTCTGAGGGCCAACGTCCTGACTTTC.

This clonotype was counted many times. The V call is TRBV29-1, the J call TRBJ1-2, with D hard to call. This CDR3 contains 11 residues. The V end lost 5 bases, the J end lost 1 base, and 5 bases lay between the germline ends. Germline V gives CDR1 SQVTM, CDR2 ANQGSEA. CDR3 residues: CSVQDNYGYTF. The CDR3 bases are TGCAGCGTTCAGGATAACTATGGCTACACCTTC.

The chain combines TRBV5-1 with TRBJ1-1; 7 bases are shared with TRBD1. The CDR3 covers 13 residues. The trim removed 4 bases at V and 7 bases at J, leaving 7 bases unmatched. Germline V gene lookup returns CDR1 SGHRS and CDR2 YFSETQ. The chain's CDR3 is CASSPSGTVEAFF. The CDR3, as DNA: TGCGCCAGCAGCCCCTCCGGGACAGTTGAAGCTTTCTTT.

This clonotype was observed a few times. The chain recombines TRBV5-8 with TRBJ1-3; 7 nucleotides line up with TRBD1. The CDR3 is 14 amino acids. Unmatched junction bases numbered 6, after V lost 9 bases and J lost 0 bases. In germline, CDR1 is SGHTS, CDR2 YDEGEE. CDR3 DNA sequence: TGTGCCACTCGACAGGGTTTCTCTGGAAACACCATATATTTT. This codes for CATRQGFSGNTIYF.

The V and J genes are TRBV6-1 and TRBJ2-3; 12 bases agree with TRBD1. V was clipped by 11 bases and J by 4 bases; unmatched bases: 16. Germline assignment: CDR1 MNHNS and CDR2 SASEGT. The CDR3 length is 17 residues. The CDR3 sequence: CACQDSSGTGGPDTQYF. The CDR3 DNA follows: TGTGCCTGCCAAGATTCATCCGGGACAGGGGGCCCAGATACGCAGTATTTT.

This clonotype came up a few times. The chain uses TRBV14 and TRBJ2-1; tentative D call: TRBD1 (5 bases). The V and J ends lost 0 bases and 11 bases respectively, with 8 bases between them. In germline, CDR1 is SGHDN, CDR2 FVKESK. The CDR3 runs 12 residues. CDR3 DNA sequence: TGTGCCAGCAGCCAAGATCGGACAAAGCAGTTCTTC. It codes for CASSQDRTKQFF.

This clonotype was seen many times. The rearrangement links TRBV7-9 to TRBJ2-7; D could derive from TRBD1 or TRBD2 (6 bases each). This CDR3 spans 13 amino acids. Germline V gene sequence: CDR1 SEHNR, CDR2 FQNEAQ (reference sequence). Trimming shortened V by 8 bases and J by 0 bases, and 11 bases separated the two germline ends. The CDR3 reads CASGPGASYEQYF. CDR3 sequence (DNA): TGTGCCAGCGGGCCGGGGGCCTCCTACGAGCAGTACTTC.

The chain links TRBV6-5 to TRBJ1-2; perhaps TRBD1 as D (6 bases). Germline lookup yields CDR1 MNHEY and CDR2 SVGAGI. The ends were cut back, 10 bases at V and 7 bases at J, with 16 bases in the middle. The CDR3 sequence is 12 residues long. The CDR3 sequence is CATWSTGSGYTF. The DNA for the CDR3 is TGTGCCACCTGGTCTACAGGGTCTGGCTACACCTTC.

CDR3 nucleotides: TGCAGTGCTAGGGGCCTGGGAGGGCACCTTAATCAGCCCCAGCATTTT. Translated: CSARGLGGHLNQPQHF. V usage is TRBV20-1 and J usage is TRBJ1-5; D unresolved. Trimming removed 3 bases from V and 4 bases from J, with 19 bases in between. In germline, CDR1 is DFQATT, CDR2 SNEGSKA (reference sequence). This CDR3 comprises 16 residues.

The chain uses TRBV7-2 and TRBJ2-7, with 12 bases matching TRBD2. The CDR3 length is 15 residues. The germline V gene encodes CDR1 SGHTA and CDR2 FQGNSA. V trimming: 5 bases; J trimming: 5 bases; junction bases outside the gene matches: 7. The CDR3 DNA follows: TGTGCCAGCAGCCAAGGACTAGCGGGAAACCACGAGCAGTACTTC. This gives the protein CASSQGLAGNHEQYF.

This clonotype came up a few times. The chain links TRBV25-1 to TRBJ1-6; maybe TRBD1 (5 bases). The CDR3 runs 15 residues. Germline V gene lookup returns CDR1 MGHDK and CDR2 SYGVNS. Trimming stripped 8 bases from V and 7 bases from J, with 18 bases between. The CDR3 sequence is CASGTAGPGNSPLHF. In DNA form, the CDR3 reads TGTGCCAGCGGGACGGCGGGCCCGGGGAATTCACCCCTCCACTTT.

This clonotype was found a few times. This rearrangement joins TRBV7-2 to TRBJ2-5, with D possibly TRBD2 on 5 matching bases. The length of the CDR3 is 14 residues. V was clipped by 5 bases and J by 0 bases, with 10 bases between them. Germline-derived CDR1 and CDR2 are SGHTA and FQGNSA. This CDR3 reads CASSPKGDQETQYF. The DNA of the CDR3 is TGTGCCAGCAGCCCGAAGGGAGACCAAGAGACCCAGTACTTC. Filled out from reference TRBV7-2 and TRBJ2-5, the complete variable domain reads GAGVSQSPSNKVTEKGKDVELRCDPISGHTALYWYRQSLGQGLEFLIYFQGNSAPDKSGLPSDRFSAERTGGSVSTLTIQRTQQEDSAVYLCASSPKGDQETQYFGPGTRLLVL.

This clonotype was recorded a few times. The CDR3 DNA sequence: TGTGCCAGCAGTGAACGGGGTTCTCCCAGCACAGATACGCAGTATTTT. Amino acids: CASSERGSPSTDTQYF. The rearrangement links TRBV2 to TRBJ2-3; the D gene is possibly TRBD2 (5 bases). V was trimmed by 2 bases and J by 0 bases, leaving 12 bases between them. The CDR3 runs to 16 residues. Per germline, CDR1 SNHLY and CDR2 FYNNEI.

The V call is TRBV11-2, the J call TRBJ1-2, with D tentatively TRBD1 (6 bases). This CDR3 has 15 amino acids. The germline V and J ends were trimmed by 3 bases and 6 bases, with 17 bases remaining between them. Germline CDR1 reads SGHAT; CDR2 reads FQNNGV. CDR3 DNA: TGTGCCAGCAGCTTTCATCTTGATACAGGGCATGGCTACACCTTC. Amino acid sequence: CASSFHLDTGHGYTF.

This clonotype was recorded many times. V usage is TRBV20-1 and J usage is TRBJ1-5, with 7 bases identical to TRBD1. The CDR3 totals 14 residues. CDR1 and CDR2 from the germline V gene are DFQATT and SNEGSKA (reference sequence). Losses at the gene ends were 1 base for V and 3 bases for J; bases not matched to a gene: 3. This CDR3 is CSARVDRDNQPQHF. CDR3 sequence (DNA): TGCAGTGCTAGAGTAGACAGGGACAATCAGCCCCAGCATTTT.

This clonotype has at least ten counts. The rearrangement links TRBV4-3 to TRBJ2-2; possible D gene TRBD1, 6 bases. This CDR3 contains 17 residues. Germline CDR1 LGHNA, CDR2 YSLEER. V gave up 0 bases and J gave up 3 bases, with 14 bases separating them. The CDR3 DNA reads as TGCGCCAGCAGCCAAGATTCGGGGACACTCCACACCGGGGAGCTGTTTTTT. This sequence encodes CASSQDSGTLHTGELFF.